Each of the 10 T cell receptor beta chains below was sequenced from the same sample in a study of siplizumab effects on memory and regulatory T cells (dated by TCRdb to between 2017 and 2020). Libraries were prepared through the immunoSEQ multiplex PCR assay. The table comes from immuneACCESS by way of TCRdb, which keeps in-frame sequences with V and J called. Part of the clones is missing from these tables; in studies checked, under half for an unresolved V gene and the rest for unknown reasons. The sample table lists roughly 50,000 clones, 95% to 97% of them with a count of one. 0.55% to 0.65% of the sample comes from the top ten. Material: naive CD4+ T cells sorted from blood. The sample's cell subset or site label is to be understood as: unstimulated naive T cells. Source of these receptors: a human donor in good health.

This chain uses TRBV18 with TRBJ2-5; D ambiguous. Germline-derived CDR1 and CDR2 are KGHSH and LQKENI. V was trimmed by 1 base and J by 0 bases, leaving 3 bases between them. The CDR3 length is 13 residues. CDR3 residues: CASSPRDQETQYF. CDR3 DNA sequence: TGTGCCAGCTCACCACGGGACCAAGAGACCCAGTACTTC. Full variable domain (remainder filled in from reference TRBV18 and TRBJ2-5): NAGVMQNPRHLVRRRGQEARLRCSPMKGHSHVYWYRQLPEEGLKFMVYLQKENIIDESGMPKERFSAEFPKEGPSILRIQQVVRGDSAAYFCASSPRDQETQYFGPGTRLLVL.

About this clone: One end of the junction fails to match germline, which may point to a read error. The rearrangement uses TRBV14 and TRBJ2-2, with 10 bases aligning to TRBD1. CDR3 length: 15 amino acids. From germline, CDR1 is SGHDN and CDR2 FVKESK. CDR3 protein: CASSRDRGNTGELFF. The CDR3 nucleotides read TGTGCCAGTAGCCGGGACAGGGGGAACACCGGGGAGCTGTTTTTT.

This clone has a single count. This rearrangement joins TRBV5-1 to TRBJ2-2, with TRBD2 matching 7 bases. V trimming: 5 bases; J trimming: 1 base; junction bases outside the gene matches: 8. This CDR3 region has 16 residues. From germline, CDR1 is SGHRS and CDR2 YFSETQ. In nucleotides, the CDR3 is TGCGCCAGCAGATACATAGCGGGTGTGAACACCGGGGAGCTGTTTTTT. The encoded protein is CASRYIAGVNTGELFF.

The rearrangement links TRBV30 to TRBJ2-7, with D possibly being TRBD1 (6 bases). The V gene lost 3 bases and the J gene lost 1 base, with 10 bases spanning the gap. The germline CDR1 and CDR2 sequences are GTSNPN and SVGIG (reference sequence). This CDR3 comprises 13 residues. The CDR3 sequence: CAWRVDRSYEQYF. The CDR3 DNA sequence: TGTGCCTGGAGAGTGGACAGATCCTACGAGCAGTACTTC.

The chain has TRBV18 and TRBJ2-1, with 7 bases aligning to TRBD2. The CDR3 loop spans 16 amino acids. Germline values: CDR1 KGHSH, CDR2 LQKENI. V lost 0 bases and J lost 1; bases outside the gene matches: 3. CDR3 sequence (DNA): TGTGCCAGCTCACCACCGGGAGGGAGGTCCTACAATGAGCAGTTCTTC. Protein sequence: CASSPPGGRSYNEQFF.

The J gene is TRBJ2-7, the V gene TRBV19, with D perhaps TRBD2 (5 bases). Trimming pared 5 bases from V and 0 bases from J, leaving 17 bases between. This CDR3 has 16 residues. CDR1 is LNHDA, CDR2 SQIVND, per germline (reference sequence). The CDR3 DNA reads TGTGCCAGTAGTGCCCGGGGAGCGTCGAGCTCCTACGAGCAGTACTTC. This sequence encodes CASSARGASSSYEQYF. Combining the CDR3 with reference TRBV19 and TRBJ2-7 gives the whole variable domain DGGITQSPKYLFRKEGQNVTLSCEQNLNHDAMYWYRQDPGQGLRLIYYSQIVNDFQKGDIAEGYSVSREKKESFPLTVTSAQKNPTAFYLCASSARGASSSYEQYFGPGTRLTVT.

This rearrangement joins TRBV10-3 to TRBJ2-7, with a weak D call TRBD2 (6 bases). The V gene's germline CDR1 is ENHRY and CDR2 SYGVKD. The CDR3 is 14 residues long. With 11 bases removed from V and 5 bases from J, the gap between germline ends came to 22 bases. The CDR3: CAARQGRTTDEQYF. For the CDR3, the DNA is TGTGCCGCCCGCCAGGGCAGGACTACCGACGAGCAGTACTTC.

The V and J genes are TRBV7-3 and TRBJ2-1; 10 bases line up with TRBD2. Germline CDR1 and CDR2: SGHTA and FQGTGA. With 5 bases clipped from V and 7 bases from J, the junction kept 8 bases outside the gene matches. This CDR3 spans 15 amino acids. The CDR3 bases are TGTGCCAGCAGCCCCACAGCGGGAGGGGGGAATGAGCAGTTCTTC. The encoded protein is CASSPTAGGGNEQFF.

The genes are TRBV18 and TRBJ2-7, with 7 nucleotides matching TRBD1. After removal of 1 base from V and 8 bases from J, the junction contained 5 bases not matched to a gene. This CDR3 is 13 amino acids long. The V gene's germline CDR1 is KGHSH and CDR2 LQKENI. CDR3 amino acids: CASSPRDREKQYF. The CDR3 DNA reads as TGTGCCAGCTCACCACGTGACAGGGAGAAGCAGTACTTC.

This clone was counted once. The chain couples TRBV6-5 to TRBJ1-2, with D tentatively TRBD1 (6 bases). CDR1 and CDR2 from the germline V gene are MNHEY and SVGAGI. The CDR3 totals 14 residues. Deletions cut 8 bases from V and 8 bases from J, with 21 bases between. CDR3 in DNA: TGTGCCAGCCAGGAGGGAACAGGGCTGGGGGGCTACACCTTC. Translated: CASQEGTGLGGYTF.